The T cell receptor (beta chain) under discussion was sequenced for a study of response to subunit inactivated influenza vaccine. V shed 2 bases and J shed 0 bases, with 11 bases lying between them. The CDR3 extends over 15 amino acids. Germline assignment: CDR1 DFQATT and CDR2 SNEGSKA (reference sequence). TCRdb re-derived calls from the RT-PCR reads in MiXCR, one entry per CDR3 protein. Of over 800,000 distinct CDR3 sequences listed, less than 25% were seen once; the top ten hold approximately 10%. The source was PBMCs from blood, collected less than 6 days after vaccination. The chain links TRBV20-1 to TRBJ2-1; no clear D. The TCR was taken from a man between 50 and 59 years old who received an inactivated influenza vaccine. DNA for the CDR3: TGCAGTGCTAGAAAAGACTGGAGCTCCTACAATGAGCAGTTCTTC. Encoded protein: CSARKDWSSYNEQFF.